This TCR beta chain was retrieved from a study of regulatory T cells in long-lasting Graves disease (dated by TCRdb to the early 2020s). About the investigation overall: In the newly diagnosed Graves' disease group, patients had been taking antithyroid drugs for less than 3 months. This study used TCR sequencing and RNA sequencing of peripheral blood to compare persistent Graves' disease patients against newly diagnosed Graves' disease patients. The study was conducted in China and was registered as a clinical trial. TCR sequencing covered some 13 persistent and 20 newly diagnosed Graves' disease patients, approximately 33 samples in total. General findings and caveats noted by the study authors: TRBV28, TRBJ1-2 and TRBJ2-5 were preferentially used in persistent disease, while TRBV20-1 and TRBJ2-1 were favored in newly diagnosed disease. Sequencing and analysis were limited to the TCR beta chain. Because the primary lesion, thyroid tissue, could not be accessed, the study looked at peripheral blood alone. As a limitation, the authors acknowledged that the small sample size may reduce accuracy. Lower TCR Shannon entropy and fewer highly expanded clones were observed in persistent Graves' disease patients than in newly diagnosed patients, which suggested clonal expansion. Persistent patients shared more public clonotypes among themselves (2,741) than newly diagnosed patients did (approximately 970).

Libraries were prepared through multiplex PCR. This sample was sequenced with an Illumina HiSeq 4000. To build TCR beta libraries, CDR3 regions were amplified by Arm-PCR using iRepertoire HTBI primers. Gel purification was performed on PCR products prior to sequencing. The authors processed their data as follows. Gene usage analysis of CDR3 amino acid clonotypes relied on the 60 or so TRBV and about 15 TRBJ segments identified across samples. Filtered high-quality paired reads were merged into contigs using COPE and FqMerger. BLAST was used to align contigs to IMGT TRBV, TRBD and TRBJ reference genes, with CDR3 defined following IMGT. Any clonotype with a frequency above 0.1% was counted as a highly expanded clone. Repertoire diversity was measured by Shannon entropy, and V-J evenness by the Gini coefficient. Clonotypes shared by more than one individual were considered public. TCRdb reanalyzed the raw reads on its own, using fastp at Q25 for trimming and MiXCR for clone calling, and kept in-frame beta chains. When rows share a CDR3 protein, they turn into one entry using the most common DNA and genes. The V and J calls reflect TCRdb's pipeline rather than the authors' work. The sample contains roughly 430,000 distinct CDR3 sequences, roughly 17% of them found a single time. The ten largest clones add up to approximately 11% of the sample.

This clonotype was observed at least ten times. Which antigen it targets is not known. Base qualities are not provided; no much larger clone lies one nucleotide away. From a lookup of the germline V gene, CDR1 and CDR2 are MDHEN and SYDVKM. Including cysteine and phenylalanine, the CDR3 has 17 amino acids. Only the CDR3 region is kept as DNA, spanning 51 bases read in frame from base 1. At the junction V is shortened by 1 base and J by 0 bases, with 13 bases in between. In light of the paper, this sample's time point label describes: newly diagnosed GD, antithyroid drugs for less than 3 months. For both TCR sequencing and RNA sequencing, RNA was extracted from PBMCs using TRIzol. The diagnosis of Graves' disease was made according to American Thyroid Association guidelines. Patients were recruited from an endocrinology department in Xi'an, China. Each patient gave about 10 milliliters of peripheral blood, collected in an EDTA anticoagulant tube. Ficoll Paque Plus density gradient separation was used to isolate PBMCs, and no further T cell sorting was performed. An Agilent 2100 Bioanalyzer and agarose gel were used to check RNA quality, and a NanoDrop 2000 was used to measure RNA concentration.

This sample was shared with a second study, whose subject was T cells in Graves' hyperthyroidism and ophthalmopathy. That second publication adds: A patient counted as having stable Graves' hyperthyroidism if no progression to ophthalmopathy occurred over 18 months of follow-up. Hyperthyroidism patients were newly diagnosed, with disease duration under 2 months, and aged 18 to 65 years. The study excluded patients with uncontrolled infections, other autoimmune diseases, pregnancy or lactation. Diagnoses were established on the basis of clinical symptoms, serum thyroxine and TRAb, thyroid ultrasound, and orbital computed tomography. The first round of RT-PCR for the TCR CDR3 was performed with the HTBI primer set and the Qiagen OneStep RT-PCR kit. Blood samples also contained most of the expanded thyroid clonotypes (frequency above 0.001), which suggests that blood repertoires may reflect thyroid immune responses. Ophthalmopathy was separated from stable hyperthyroidism by a 13 V-J signature model, with 87.88% sensitivity and approximately 81% specificity obtained in cross-validation and 80%/75% obtained in testing. In validation, the model predicted progression to ophthalmopathy with over 65% sensitivity and around 72% specificity, a median of 6.5 months before onset. A discovery cohort of approximately 100 patients, fewer than 50 with Graves' ophthalmopathy and over 55 with stable Graves' hyperthyroidism, was used to find distinguishing TCR V-J signatures. Whether ophthalmopathy could be predicted prospectively was tested in an independent validation cohort made up of roughly 20 hyperthyroidism patients plus 17 patients who later progressed to ophthalmopathy. The approximately 90 discovery patients were divided at random into training and test sets in a 7:3 ratio. In several Graves' hyperthyroidism patients, the study also compared T-cell repertoires from thyroid tissue with T-cell repertoires from blood. Once sampling was done, hyperthyroidism patients were given methimazole at a starting dose of 30 mg daily, whereas ophthalmopathy patients were given high-dose intravenous methylprednisolone. Libraries were constructed in a second round of multiplex PCR, after which size selection and purification were performed. Libraries were sequenced paired-end with 100 bp reads on an Illumina HiSeq2000. Raw data were processed with SOAPnuke, discarding reads with adapters, uncalled bases, mean Phred below 15, or no exact constant-primer or identifier match. COPE v1.2.5 was used to merge high-quality paired reads, and clonotypes were defined as unique nucleotide sequences. Clonotypes were aligned to IMGT TRBV, TRBD and TRBJ reference segments using MiTCR v1.1. The analysis included only V-J combinations with a frequency above 0.0001, which together covered around 99% of the repertoires. A TCS score was defined as the ratio between F50 (clonal expansion) and ExV (chaos), using BLOSUM62-based TCRdist between CDR3 peptides within each V-J. Welch's t-statistics and random forest reduced roughly 540 V-J features to some 14, which were used in a naive Bayes classifier (R e1071). Sample size was not statistically predetermined, and investigators were not blinded to group allocation. The paper describes TCR Vbeta CDR3 sequencing of 135 peripheral blood samples, made up of under 50 ophthalmopathy patients, some 80 hyperthyroidism patients and some 17 progressor patients.

This TCR derives from a woman aged 25 to 39 with Graves disease. Donor details come from another sample of the same person, matched by shared clones. Recombination joined TRBV28 with TRBJ1-5; the D gene is perhaps TRBD1, from 5 matching bases. Sequencing used peripheral blood mononuclear cells (PBMCs), obtained at new diagnosis, from a patient treated with antithyroid drugs. CDR3 region: CASSLLGTGNSNQPQHF. The sequence in DNA is TGTGCCAGCAGTTTATTGGGGACCGGTAATAGCAATCAGCCCCAGCATTTT.